This section outlines one TCR beta chain sequence together with its context. Its antigen is not known. Clones were sequenced by immunoSEQ multiplex PCR, and TCRdb holds only the in-frame ones, with some missing. The data hold approximately 320,000 clones, with around 86% observed a single time. There are 16 residues in the CDR3. Trimming stripped 0 bases from V and 1 base from J, with 12 bases between. Germline V gene sequence: CDR1 MNHNS, CDR2 SASEGT. The data stem from a study of shared clonotypes between healthy human individuals. Study background: With ages of 18 to 49, the donors were two women and a few men. CD8 memory received one plate per donor, CD8 naive two, CD4 memory three and CD4 naive three. Findings of the study overall: Rarefaction gave evidence that sorted-subset sequencing remained incomplete despite large depth. Represented diversity (both genetic and exposure-history) was limited by the small number of donors.

The V and J genes are TRBV6-1 and TRBJ1-2, with D perhaps matching TRBD1 (5 bases). Sequencing used memory CD8+ T cells sorted from blood. Subset denoted: CD45RO+ cells pooled with CCR7-negative TemRA cells. The source of this sequence is a man aged 18 to 35 in good health. The CDR3, as DNA: TGTGCCAGCAGTGAAGCGAAACAGGAGATTAACTATGGCTACACCTTC. Its translation is CASSEAKQEINYGYTF.